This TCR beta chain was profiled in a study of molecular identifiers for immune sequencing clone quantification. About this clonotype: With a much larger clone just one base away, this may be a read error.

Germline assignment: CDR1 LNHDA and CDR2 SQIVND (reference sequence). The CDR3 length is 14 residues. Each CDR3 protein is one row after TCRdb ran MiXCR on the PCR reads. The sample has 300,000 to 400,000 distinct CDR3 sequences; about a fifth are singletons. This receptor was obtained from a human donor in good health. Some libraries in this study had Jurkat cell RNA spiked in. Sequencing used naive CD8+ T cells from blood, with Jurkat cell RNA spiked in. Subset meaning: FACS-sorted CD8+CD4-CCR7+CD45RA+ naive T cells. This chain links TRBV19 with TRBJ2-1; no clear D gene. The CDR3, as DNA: TGTGCCAGTAGTATAGATCTGGGAAGGGATGAGCAGTCCTTC. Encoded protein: CASSIDLGRDEQSF.